Following are 9 T cell receptor beta chains from one sample sequenced in a study of low-dose radiotherapy and immunotherapy resistance in tumors. Covering alpha and beta chains, TRAV- and TRBV-specific primers were used for the first-strand cDNA. It was with a constant-region primer and a V-primer adapter that TCRs were amplified over around 18 PCR cycles. TCRdb processed the reads anew with MiXCR; each CDR3 protein has one entry. Of some 13,000 distinct CDR3 sequences in the sample, about 75% were seen once. The receptors come from a human donor with advanced metastatic prostate, ovarian, gallbladder or colorectal cancer (not recorded which). This table probably holds off-target reads from a library built for another chain.

The V call is TRBV7-9, the J call TRBJ2-7; D gene ambiguous. CDR3 length: 12 residues. The V and J ends lost 2 bases and 6 bases respectively, with 8 bases between them. CDR1 and CDR2 from the germline V gene are SEHNR and FQNEAQ (reference sequence). CDR3 DNA sequence: TGTGCCAGCAGCTTACTGGCCTTCGAGCAGTACTTC. This encodes CASSLLAFEQYF.

The chain is built from TRBV5-4 and TRBJ2-3; D gene uncertain. V dropped 4 bases and J dropped 3 bases, with 12 bases sitting between them. Per germline, CDR1 SGHNT and CDR2 YYREEE (reference sequence). The CDR3 extends over 14 amino acids. The CDR3 loop reads CASSPKGPTDTQYF. The CDR3 bases are TGTGCCAGCAGCCCCAAAGGCCCTACAGATACGCAGTATTTT.

The chain joins TRBV11-2 to TRBJ2-1; 13 bases are a match to TRBD2. This CDR3 contains 17 residues. Germline assignment: CDR1 SGHAT and CDR2 FQNNGV. The ends lost 5 bases at V and 0 bases at J; junction bases unmatched: 4. CDR3 sequence: CASSRLAGGSSYNEQFF. The DNA for the CDR3 is TGTGCCAGCAGCAGACTAGCGGGGGGAAGCTCCTACAATGAGCAGTTCTTC. Looking up the rest from reference TRBV11-2 and TRBJ2-1 gives the full variable domain: EAGVAQSPRYKIIEKRQSVAFWCNPISGHATLYWYQQILGQGPKLLIQFQNNGVVDDSQLPKDRFSAERLKGVDSTLKIQPAKLEDSAVYLCASSRLAGGSSYNEQFFGPGTRLTVL.

This chain links TRBV11-3 with TRBJ2-2; D perhaps matches TRBD2 (5 bases). The CDR3 loop spans 17 amino acids. The V end lost 5 bases, the J end lost 1 base, and 17 bases lay between the germline ends. Germline CDR1 is SGHNT and CDR2 is YENEEA. For the CDR3, the DNA is TGTGCCAGCAGCCCGCATACGGACGGAGGGAACACCGGGGAGCTGTTTTTT. Amino acids: CASSPHTDGGNTGELFF.

The chain is built from TRBV3-1 and TRBJ1-6; 8 bases align to TRBD1. CDR3 length: 15 residues. Unmatched junction bases numbered 7, after V lost 4 bases and J lost 8 bases. From germline, CDR1 is LGHDT and CDR2 YNNKEL (reference sequence). In DNA form, the CDR3 reads TGTGCCAGCAGCCTCGCGACGACAGGGGATTCACCCCTCCACTTT. It translates to CASSLATTGDSPLHF.

The CDR3 region is CAISKDGWSVGGGALSYEQYF. The CDR3 bases are TGTGCCATCAGCAAAGATGGCTGGTCGGTTGGCGGGGGGGCCTTGTCCTACGAGCAGTACTTC. V is TRBV10-3 and J is TRBJ2-7; 9 bases agree with TRBD2. The germline CDR1 and CDR2 sequences are ENHRY and SYGVKD. Trimming removed 6 bases from V and 1 base from J; junction bases left unmatched: 25. This CDR3 spans 21 amino acids.

The genes are TRBV20-1 and TRBJ1-2; 7 nucleotides agree with TRBD1. The CDR3 runs 14 residues. CDR1 and CDR2 (germline): DFQATT, SNEGSKA (reference sequence). V lost 6 bases and J lost 1; bases outside the gene matches: 8. CDR3 coding DNA: TGCAGTGCGGGAGACACAGGGGATAACTATGGCTACACCTTC. Translated: CSAGDTGDNYGYTF.

A few counts support this clonotype. The rearrangement joins TRBV26 to TRBJ1-2; the table's D gene call, TRBD1, was not cross checked with the DNA. TRBV26 is given as a pseudogene. This CDR3 has 15 residues. CDR3 sequence: CASIRAGTGGLGYTF. The CDR3 bases are TGTGCCAGCATTCGTGCCGGGACAGGGGGCCTTGGCTACACCTTC.

This clonotype was detected only once. This chain links TRBV7-2 with TRBJ1-6; 7 positions agree with TRBD1. This CDR3 has 15 residues. Germline V gene lookup returns CDR1 SGHTA and CDR2 FQGNSA. Trimming at V came to 0 bases and at J to 9 bases, leaving 5 bases not matched to a gene. CDR3 protein: CASSLAPGQLSPLHF. The CDR3, as DNA: TGTGCCAGCAGCTTAGCCCCGGGACAGCTTTCACCCCTCCACTTT.